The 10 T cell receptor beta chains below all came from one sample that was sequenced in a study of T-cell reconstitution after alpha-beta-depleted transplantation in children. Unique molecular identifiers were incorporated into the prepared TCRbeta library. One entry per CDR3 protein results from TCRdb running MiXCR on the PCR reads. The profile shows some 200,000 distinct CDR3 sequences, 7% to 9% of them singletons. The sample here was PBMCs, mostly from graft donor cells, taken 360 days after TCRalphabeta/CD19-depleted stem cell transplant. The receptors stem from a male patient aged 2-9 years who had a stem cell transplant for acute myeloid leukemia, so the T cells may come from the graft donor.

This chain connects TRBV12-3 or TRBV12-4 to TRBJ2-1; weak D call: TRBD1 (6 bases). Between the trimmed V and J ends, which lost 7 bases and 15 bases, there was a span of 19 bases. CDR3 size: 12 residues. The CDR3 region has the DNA TGTGCCAGCAATCCCTCCACACAGGGCGGGTTCTTC. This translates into CASNPSTQGGFF.

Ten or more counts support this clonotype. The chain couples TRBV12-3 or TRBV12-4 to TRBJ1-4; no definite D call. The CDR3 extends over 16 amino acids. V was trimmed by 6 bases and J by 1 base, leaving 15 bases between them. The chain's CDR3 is CASSPKEAGTNEKLFF. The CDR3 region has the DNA TGTGCCAGCAGCCCTAAAGAGGCAGGAACTAATGAAAAACTGTTTTTT.

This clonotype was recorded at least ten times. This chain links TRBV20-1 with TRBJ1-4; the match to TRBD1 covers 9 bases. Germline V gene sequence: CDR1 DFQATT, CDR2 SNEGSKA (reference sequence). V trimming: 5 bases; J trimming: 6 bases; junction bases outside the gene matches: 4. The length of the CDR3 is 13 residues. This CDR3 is CSAERTGDEKLFF. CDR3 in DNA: TGCAGTGCTGAACGGACAGGGGATGAAAAACTGTTTTTT.

The CDR3 here is CASSLFLAGGDETQYF. CDR3 coding DNA: TGTGCCAGCAGCTTATTCCTAGCGGGTGGTGACGAGACCCAGTACTTC. The V gene is TRBV7-2, the J gene TRBJ2-5; 8 nucleotides match TRBD2. The CDR3 consists of 16 residues. Per the germline V gene, CDR1 is SGHTA and CDR2 is FQGNSA. The trim removed 2 bases at V and 5 bases at J, leaving 10 bases unmatched.

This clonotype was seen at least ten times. The CDR3 is CASSRTSGGILKYF. The CDR3 coding sequence is TGCGCCAGCAGCCGCACTAGCGGGGGGATCCTTAAGTACTTC. This chain joins TRBV5-1 and TRBJ2-5; 12 bases match TRBD2. V lost 4 bases to trimming and J lost 12 bases; unmatched junction nucleotides: 10. Germline CDR1 SGHRS, CDR2 YFSETQ. The CDR3 has 14 amino acids.

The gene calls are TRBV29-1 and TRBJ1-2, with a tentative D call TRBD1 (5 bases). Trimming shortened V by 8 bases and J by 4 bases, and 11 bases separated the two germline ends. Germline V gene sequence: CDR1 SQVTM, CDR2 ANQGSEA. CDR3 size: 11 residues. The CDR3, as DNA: TGCAGCCTTGGGACCTCCTATGGCTACACCTTC. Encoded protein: CSLGTSYGYTF.

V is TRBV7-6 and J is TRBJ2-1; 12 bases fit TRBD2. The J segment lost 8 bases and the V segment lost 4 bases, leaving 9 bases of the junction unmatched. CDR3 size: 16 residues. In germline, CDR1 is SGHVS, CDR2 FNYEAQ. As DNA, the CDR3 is TGTGCCAGCAGCTCCCCTAGCGGGAGGGCCAGATATGAGCAGTTCTTC. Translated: CASSSPSGRARYEQFF.

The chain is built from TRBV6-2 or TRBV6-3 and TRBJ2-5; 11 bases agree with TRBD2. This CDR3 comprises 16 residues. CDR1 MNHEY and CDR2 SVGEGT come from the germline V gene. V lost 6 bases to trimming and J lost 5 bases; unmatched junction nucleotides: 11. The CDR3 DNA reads TGTGCCAGCAGCCTATTACTAGCGGGGGTTGAGGAGACCCAGTACTTC. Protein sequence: CASSLLLAGVEETQYF.

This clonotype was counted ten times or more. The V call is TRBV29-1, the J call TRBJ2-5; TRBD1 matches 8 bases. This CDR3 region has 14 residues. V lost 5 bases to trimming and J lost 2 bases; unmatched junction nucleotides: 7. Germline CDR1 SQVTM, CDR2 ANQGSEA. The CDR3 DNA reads TGCAGCGTTAACAGGGGGACCGAACAAGAGACCCAGTACTTC. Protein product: CSVNRGTEQETQYF.

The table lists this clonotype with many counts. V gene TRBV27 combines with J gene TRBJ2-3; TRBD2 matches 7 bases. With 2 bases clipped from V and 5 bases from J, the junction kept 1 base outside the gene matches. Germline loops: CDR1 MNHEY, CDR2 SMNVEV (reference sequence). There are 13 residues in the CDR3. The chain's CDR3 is CASSLASGDTQYF. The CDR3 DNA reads TGTGCCAGCAGTTTAGCTAGCGGAGATACGCAGTATTTT.